One sample yielded the 31 T cell receptor beta chains listed below, sequenced in a study of cytomegalovirus exposure and HLA in healthy donors. Method: immunoSEQ multiplex PCR; TCRdb's copy keeps in-frame clones and lacks some. This sample has about 120,000 clones, with 89% found just once. Input material: PBMCs. The source of these receptors is a woman between 18 and 30 years old in good health and CMV-seronegative.

The V gene is TRBV5-6, the J gene TRBJ2-1; D is perhaps TRBD2 (6 bases). The V gene's germline CDR1 is SGHDT and CDR2 YYEEEE. The CDR3 loop spans 13 amino acids. Trimming stripped 2 bases from V and 7 bases from J, with 10 bases between. The CDR3 here is CASSFGTPNEQFF. Here the CDR3 DNA reads TGTGCCAGCAGCTTCGGGACTCCTAATGAGCAGTTCTTC.

The chain combines TRBV7-8 with TRBJ2-2; tentative D call: TRBD1 (5 bases). The V and J ends lost 5 bases and 6 bases respectively, with 16 bases between them. In germline, CDR1 is SGHVS, CDR2 FQNEAQ. CDR3 size: 15 residues. CDR3 in DNA: TGTGCCAGCAGCCCCCGTAGGGGCCTTGCCGGGGAGCTGTTTTTT. This translates into CASSPRRGLAGELFF.

This sequence joins TRBV28 and TRBJ1-5, with 11 bases lining up with TRBD1. With 4 bases clipped from V and 7 bases from J, the junction kept 15 bases outside the gene matches. CDR1 is MDHEN and CDR2 is SYDVKM in the germline V gene. The CDR3 is 18 residues long. This chain's CDR3 is CASSSNRRTGGAPQPQHF. DNA of the CDR3: TGTGCCAGCAGTTCCAACCGCCGGACAGGGGGCGCCCCCCAGCCCCAGCATTTT.

The chain joins TRBV6-5 to TRBJ1-5; tentative D call: TRBD1 (6 bases). Looked up from germline, CDR1 is MNHEY and CDR2 is SVGAGI. Trimming cost V 0 bases and J 2 bases, with 11 bases left between them. The CDR3 consists of 16 residues. The CDR3 loop is CASSYSTQGRNQPQHF. The DNA of the CDR3 is TGTGCCAGCAGTTACTCGACTCAGGGGCGCAATCAGCCCCAGCATTTT.

The rearrangement joins TRBV13 to TRBJ2-3, with D hard to call. Trimming cost V 5 bases and J 7 bases, with 10 bases left between them. CDR3 length: 12 residues. Germline assignment: CDR1 PRHDT and CDR2 FYEKMQ (reference sequence). CDR3: CASSPRQNTQYF. The CDR3 nucleotides read TGTGCCAGCAGCCCCAGACAAAATACGCAGTATTTT.

The chain uses TRBV19 and TRBJ2-3, with 11 bases aligning to TRBD2. The ends lost 7 bases at V and 2 bases at J; junction bases unmatched: 11. The CDR3 sequence is 17 residues long. Germline V gene lookup returns CDR1 LNHDA and CDR2 SQIVND (reference sequence). CDR3: CASTMATSGTPTDTQYF. In DNA form, the CDR3 reads TGTGCCAGTACAATGGCGACTAGCGGGACCCCCACAGATACGCAGTATTTT.

The rearrangement links TRBV9 to TRBJ2-2; the D is unclear. The germline V and J ends were trimmed by 4 bases and 5 bases, with 9 bases remaining between them. CDR3 size: 13 residues. Germline V gene sequence: CDR1 SGDLS, CDR2 YYNGEE. The CDR3 sequence: CASSLVETGELFF. CDR3 coding DNA: TGTGCCAGCAGCCTCGTGGAGACCGGGGAGCTGTTTTTT. Filled out from reference TRBV9 and TRBJ2-2, the complete variable domain reads DSGVTQTPKHLITATGQRVTLRCSPRSGDLSVYWYQQSLDQGLQFLIQYYNGEERAKGNILERFSAQQFPDLHSELNLSSLELGDSALYFCASSLVETGELFFGEGSRLTVL.

The J gene is TRBJ2-3, the V gene TRBV7-2, with 8 nucleotides matching TRBD2. J was trimmed by 5 bases and V by 3 bases; bases with no gene match: 4. The CDR3 is made up of 14 amino acids. In germline, CDR1 is SGHTA, CDR2 FQGNSA. In nucleotides, the CDR3 is TGTGCCAGCAGCTTGGCGGGAGGAGGAGATACGCAGTATTTT. This sequence encodes CASSLAGGGDTQYF.

The CDR3 region is CASSSPYYGGTDTQYF. CDR3 sequence (DNA): TGTGCCAGTAGTAGCCCCTACTACGGAGGCACAGATACGCAGTATTTT. The V gene is TRBV19, the J gene TRBJ2-3, with unresolved D. Looked up from germline, CDR1 is LNHDA and CDR2 is SQIVND (reference sequence). There are 16 residues in the CDR3. V was shortened by 4 bases and J by 1 base, with 15 bases between the two germline ends.

This clone was seen only once. The gene calls are TRBV29-1 and TRBJ1-4; perhaps TRBD1 as D (5 bases). The germline CDR1 and CDR2 sequences are SQVTM and ANQGSEA. V was trimmed by 1 base and J by 8 bases, leaving 11 bases between them. The CDR3 totals 13 residues. The CDR3 loop reads CSVEGSRAEKLFF. CDR3 DNA sequence: TGCAGCGTTGAAGGGAGCAGGGCGGAAAAACTGTTTTTT.

The rearrangement links TRBV10-3 to TRBJ1-2, with TRBD1 identical over 8 bases. Trimming removed 8 bases from V and 7 bases from J; junction bases left unmatched: 6. Germline assignment: CDR1 ENHRY and CDR2 SYGVKD. The CDR3 totals 12 residues. CDR3 sequence (DNA): TGTGCCATCGCCAGGGGGCACGGTGGCTACACCTTC. It is translated as CAIARGHGGYTF.

This chain joins TRBV30 and TRBJ1-3, with D perhaps TRBD1 (5 bases). Looked up from germline, CDR1 is GTSNPN and CDR2 is SVGIG (reference sequence). CDR3 length: 15 amino acids. With 3 bases removed from V and 2 bases from J, the gap between germline ends came to 14 bases. In DNA, the CDR3 is TGTGCCTGGAGCGGATCCGGGGGGGCTGGAAACACCATATATTTT. Its protein is CAWSGSGGAGNTIYF.

This chain links TRBV27 with TRBJ2-2; tentatively, D is TRBD1 (6 bases). Germline V CDR1 and CDR2: MNHEY, SMNVEV (reference sequence). Trimming cost V 6 bases and J 5 bases, with 13 bases left between them. This CDR3 spans 14 amino acids. This chain's CDR3 is CASRQGFTTGELFF. The CDR3 DNA is TGTGCCAGCAGACAGGGTTTTACAACCGGGGAGCTGTTTTTT.

This clone appeared a single time. The chain couples TRBV9 to TRBJ1-2; the D gene is possibly TRBD1 (6 bases). CDR1 SGDLS and CDR2 YYNGEE come from the germline V gene. V was shortened by 0 bases and J by 3 bases, with 12 bases between the two germline ends. This CDR3 region has 15 residues. The CDR3 sequence is CASSVATGQHYGYTF. CDR3 sequence (DNA): TGTGCCAGCAGCGTAGCCACAGGACAGCACTATGGCTACACCTTC. Variable domain in full (rest from reference TRBV9 and TRBJ1-2): DSGVTQTPKHLITATGQRVTLRCSPRSGDLSVYWYQQSLDQGLQFLIQYYNGEERAKGNILERFSAQQFPDLHSELNLSSLELGDSALYFCASSVATGQHYGYTFGSGTRLTVV.

The chain is built from TRBV9 and TRBJ2-1, with 12 positions matching TRBD2. CDR3 length equals 15 residues. The V gene end was trimmed by 4 bases and the J gene end by 4 bases; junction bases not matched to a gene: 3. The germline V gene has CDR1 SGDLS and CDR2 YYNGEE. CDR3: CASSRTSGTYNEQFF. CDR3 nucleotide sequence: TGTGCCAGCAGCCGGACTAGCGGGACTTACAATGAGCAGTTCTTC.

This clone was observed once. The chain combines TRBV7-2 with TRBJ2-4, with 7 bases aligning to TRBD2. Germline loops: CDR1 SGHTA, CDR2 FQGNSA. The CDR3 runs 17 residues. V was pared by 5 bases and J by 0 bases, with 10 bases of the junction left unmatched. The CDR3 loop reads CASSPLGGRVAKNIQYF. For the CDR3, the DNA is TGTGCCAGCAGCCCCCTTGGGGGGAGGGTAGCCAAAAACATTCAGTACTTC.

The rearrangement joins TRBV29-1 to TRBJ2-3, with D perhaps matching TRBD1 (6 bases). CDR3 length: 15 residues. Per the germline V gene, CDR1 is SQVTM and CDR2 is ANQGSEA. V shed 3 bases and J shed 3 bases, with 16 bases lying between them. The DNA for the CDR3 is TGCAGCGTTGACCCGAAACAGGGAAGGACAGATACGCAGTATTTT. Its protein product is CSVDPKQGRTDTQYF.

The gene calls are TRBV5-1 and TRBJ1-3; 7 bases are shared with TRBD1. Germline V gene data show CDR1 as SGHRS and CDR2 as YFSETQ. There are 14 residues in the CDR3. Trimming at V came to 3 bases and at J to 4 bases, leaving 4 bases not matched to a gene. CDR3 sequence reads: CASSSGTEGNTIYF. CDR3 nucleotides: TGCGCCAGCAGCTCGGGGACAGAGGGAAACACCATATATTTT.

The chain couples TRBV7-9 to TRBJ1-5; 7 bases are a match to TRBD1. There are 15 residues in the CDR3. CDR1 is SEHNR and CDR2 is FQNEAQ in the germline V gene (reference sequence). Trimming removed 2 bases from V and 1 base from J; junction bases left unmatched: 2. This chain's CDR3 is CASSLNRGSNQPQHF. The CDR3 DNA reads TGTGCCAGCAGCTTAAACAGGGGAAGCAATCAGCCCCAGCATTTT.

This chain joins TRBV6-1 and TRBJ1-4; D might be TRBD1 (5 bases). CDR1 and CDR2 from the germline V gene are MNHNS and SASEGT. CDR3 length: 14 residues. Trimming cost V 4 bases and J 3 bases, with 9 bases left between them. CDR3 region: CASSGGVPNEKLFF. CDR3 DNA sequence: TGTGCCAGCAGTGGGGGCGTGCCTAATGAAAAACTGTTTTTT.

This clone came up once. The chain employs TRBV10-3 and TRBJ1-5; no clear D. V dropped 6 bases and J dropped 4 bases, with 10 bases sitting between them. CDR1 and CDR2 (germline): ENHRY, SYGVKD. This CDR3 is 13 amino acids long. This CDR3 reads CAISQTTNQPQHF. The CDR3 coding sequence is TGTGCCATCAGCCAGACTACTAATCAGCCCCAGCATTTT.

V usage is TRBV15 and J usage is TRBJ2-4; D unresolved. This CDR3 has 17 residues. Trimming took off 0 bases at V and 1 base at J, with 13 bases between the two ends. Germline V CDR1 and CDR2: LNHNV, YYDKDF (reference sequence). The CDR3 protein is CATSRDNSGTAKNIQYF. The CDR3 bases are TGTGCCACCAGCAGAGATAATTCTGGCACCGCCAAAAACATTCAGTACTTC.

The genes are TRBV7-9 and TRBJ1-2, with D perhaps matching TRBD1 (6 bases). V lost 3 bases to trimming and J lost 4 bases, with 21 bases between them. Germline lookup yields CDR1 SEHNR and CDR2 FQNEAQ (reference sequence). The CDR3 extends over 17 amino acids. CDR3 loop: CASSFSWTATSGYGYTF. The DNA for the CDR3 is TGTGCCAGCAGCTTCTCATGGACAGCCACCAGTGGCTATGGCTACACCTTC.

This sequence joins TRBV6-5 and TRBJ2-3, with D unclear. This CDR3 has 13 amino acids. V was trimmed by 6 bases and J by 3 bases, leaving 10 bases between them. Germline V CDR1 and CDR2: MNHEY, SVGAGI. This chain's CDR3 is CASSPLGTDTQYF. CDR3 sequence (DNA): TGTGCCAGCAGCCCACTTGGTACAGATACGCAGTATTTT.

This sequence joins TRBV5-8 and TRBJ1-5; possible D gene TRBD1, 5 bases. Trimming removed 4 bases at V and 1 base at J, with 15 bases between. Germline V gives CDR1 SGHTS, CDR2 YDEGEE. The CDR3 is 16 amino acids. DNA for the CDR3: TGTGCCAGCAGCCCAACCTACAGGAGCAGCAATCAGCCCCAGCATTTT. It yields the protein CASSPTYRSSNQPQHF.

This clone was recorded only once. The rearrangement uses TRBV7-2 and TRBJ1-5; D perhaps matches TRBD1 (5 bases). The CDR3 totals 12 residues. From germline, CDR1 is SGHTA and CDR2 FQGNSA. V lost 6 bases to trimming and J lost 6 bases, with 9 bases between them. The CDR3 DNA follows: TGTGCCAGCAGAAAGACAGTTCAGCCCCAGCATTTT. This sequence encodes CASRKTVQPQHF.

The chain carries TRBV28 and TRBJ2-1; 8 bases are a match to TRBD1. The V gene end was trimmed by 7 bases and the J gene end by 7 bases; junction bases not matched to a gene: 3. Germline CDR1 is MDHEN and CDR2 is SYDVKM. The CDR3 runs 12 residues. The CDR3: CASTYRGNEQFF. For the CDR3, the DNA is TGTGCCAGCACTTACAGGGGGAATGAGCAGTTCTTC.

This rearrangement joins TRBV27 to TRBJ1-1; D perhaps matches TRBD1 (5 bases). V was cut by 2 bases and J by 0 bases, with 10 bases left in between. The CDR3 has 15 amino acids. The germline gives CDR1 MNHEY, CDR2 SMNVEV (reference sequence). The CDR3 sequence: CASSLIGRVNTEAFF. DNA for the CDR3: TGTGCCAGCAGTTTAATCGGCAGGGTGAACACTGAAGCTTTCTTT.

The chain recombines TRBV5-3 with TRBJ2-7; 7 bases are shared with TRBD2. TRBV5-3 is treated as an ORF (open reading frame) with a function not yet certain. This CDR3 has 12 residues. The trim removed 3 bases at V and 4 bases at J, leaving 1 base unmatched. CDR3 DNA sequence: TGTGCCAGAAGCTGCGGGGGATACGAGCAGTACGTC. Translated, it gives CARSCGGYEQYV.

The chain combines TRBV28 with TRBJ1-5; D gene unclear. Trimming cost V 5 bases and J 10 bases, with 12 bases left between them. CDR1 and CDR2 from the germline V gene are MDHEN and SYDVKM. CDR3 length: 12 amino acids. The CDR3 here is CASSPPGSPQHF. The CDR3 region has the DNA TGTGCCAGCAGTCCCCCCGGTAGCCCCCAGCATTTT. Full variable domain (rest looked up from reference TRBV28 and TRBJ1-5): DVKVTQSSRYLVKRTGEKVFLECVQDMDHENMFWYRQDPGLGLRLIYFSYDVKMKEKGDIPEGYSVSREKKERFSLILESASTNQTSMYLCASSPPGSPQHFGDGTRLSIL.

The table lists this clone with a count of one. The genes are TRBV28 and TRBJ1-4; 9 bases are a match to TRBD1. The germline gives CDR1 MDHEN, CDR2 SYDVKM. The length of the CDR3 is 16 residues. Trimming at V came to 4 bases and at J to 8 bases, leaving 11 bases not matched to a gene. The CDR3 is CASSSGTGGDWEKLFF. CDR3 coding DNA: TGTGCCAGCAGTTCAGGTACAGGGGGCGATTGGGAAAAACTGTTTTTT.